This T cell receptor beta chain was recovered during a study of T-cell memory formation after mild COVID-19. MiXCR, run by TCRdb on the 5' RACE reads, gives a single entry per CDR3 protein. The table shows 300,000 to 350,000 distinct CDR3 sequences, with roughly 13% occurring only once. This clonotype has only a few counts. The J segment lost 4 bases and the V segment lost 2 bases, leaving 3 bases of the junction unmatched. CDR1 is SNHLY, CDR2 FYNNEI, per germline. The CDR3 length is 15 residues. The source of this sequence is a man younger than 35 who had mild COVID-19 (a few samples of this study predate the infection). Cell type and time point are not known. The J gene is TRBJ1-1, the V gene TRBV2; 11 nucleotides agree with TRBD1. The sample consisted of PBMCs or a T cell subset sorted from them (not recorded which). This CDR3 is CASSERGTGGTEAFF. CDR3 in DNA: TGTGCCAGCAGTGAAAGGGGGACAGGGGGCACTGAAGCTTTCTTT. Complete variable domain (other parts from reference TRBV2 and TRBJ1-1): EPEVTQTPSHQVTQMGQEVILRCVPISNHLYFYWYRQILGQKVEFLVSFYNNEISEKSEIFDDQFSVERPDGSNFTLKIRSTKLEDSAMYFCASSERGTGGTEAFFGQGTRLTVV.